Detailed here is one T cell receptor (beta chain). Its specificity is not known. CDR3 length equals 14 residues. The V end lost 3 bases, the J end lost 2 bases, and 10 bases lay between the germline ends. The germline gives CDR1 SGHRS, CDR2 YFSETQ. Each patient experienced a relapse that followed autologous stem cell transplantation, and brentuximab vedotin exposure varied. Complete response, partial response or progressive disease constituted the best response categories observed. The source of the sample is a study of PD-1 blockade in classical Hodgkin lymphoma. Looking at the study overall: Patients in the cohort were put on intravenous nivolumab, 3 mg/kg every 2 weeks. Study-wide results and caveats: Reports indicated that newly diagnosed patients had lower baseline TCR diversity than healthy donors did. Undefined causes, possibly disease activity or prior therapy, underlie the repertoire differences.

Using immunoSEQ multiplex PCR, the repertoire was profiled, and TCRdb retains in-frame clones only, with some absent. The table lists tens of thousands of clones, approximately 78% of them singletons. This sequence joins TRBV5-1 and TRBJ2-3; no firm D call. This receptor was taken from a human donor with classical Hodgkin lymphoma. The sequences come from peripheral blood mononuclear cells (PBMCs), collected at baseline. CDR3 sequence (DNA): TGCGCCAGCAGCTCGGGCCGATACACAGATACGCAGTATTTT. Translation gives CASSSGRYTDTQYF.